A single sample is the source of the 2 T cell receptor beta chains below, sequenced in a study of T cell repertoires in cytomegalovirus infection. Each CDR3 protein is one row after TCRdb ran MiXCR on the reads. The sample shows 300,000 to 400,000 distinct CDR3 sequences, 15% to 20% of them seen only once. The source material was PBMCs. The receptors here all came from a human donor in good health (CMV status not recorded). Some clones in this sample may be carry-over from other donors' samples.

There are many counts of this clonotype. The J gene is TRBJ2-1, the V gene TRBV7-2; 10 positions match TRBD2. The CDR3 covers 17 residues. Germline-derived CDR1 and CDR2 are SGHTA and FQGNSA. V shed 2 bases and J 6 bases; nucleotides not matched to a gene: 10. The CDR3 loop reads CASSLYLAGAAGNEQFF. In DNA form, the CDR3 reads TGTGCCAGCAGCTTATACCTAGCGGGAGCGGCTGGCAATGAGCAGTTCTTC.

This clonotype was observed a handful of times. The genes are TRBV28 and TRBJ1-2; D is uncertain. The CDR3 contains 15 residues. From germline, CDR1 is MDHEN and CDR2 SYDVKM. Trimming stripped 2 bases from V and 4 bases from J, with 14 bases between. CDR3 sequence reads: CASSLAGRQFYGYTF. The CDR3 region has the DNA TGTGCCAGCAGTTTAGCAGGTCGGCAGTTCTATGGCTACACCTTC.